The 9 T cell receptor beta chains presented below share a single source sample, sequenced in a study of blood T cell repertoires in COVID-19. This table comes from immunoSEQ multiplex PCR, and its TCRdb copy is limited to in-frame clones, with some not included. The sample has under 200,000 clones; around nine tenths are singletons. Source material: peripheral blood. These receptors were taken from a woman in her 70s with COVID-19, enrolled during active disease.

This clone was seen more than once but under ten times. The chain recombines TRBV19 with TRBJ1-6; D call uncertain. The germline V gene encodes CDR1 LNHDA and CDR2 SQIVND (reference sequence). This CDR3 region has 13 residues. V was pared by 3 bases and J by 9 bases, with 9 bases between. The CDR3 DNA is TGTGCCAGTAGTATCGAGGAGGGTTCACCCCTCCACTTT. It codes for CASSIEEGSPLHF.

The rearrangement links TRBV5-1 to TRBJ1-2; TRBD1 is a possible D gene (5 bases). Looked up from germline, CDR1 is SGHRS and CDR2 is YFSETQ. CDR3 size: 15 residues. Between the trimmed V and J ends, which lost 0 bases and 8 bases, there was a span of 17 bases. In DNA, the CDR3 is TGCGCCAGCAGCTTGGAGGGACTCCCCCGGGAAGGCTACACCTTC. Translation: CASSLEGLPREGYTF.

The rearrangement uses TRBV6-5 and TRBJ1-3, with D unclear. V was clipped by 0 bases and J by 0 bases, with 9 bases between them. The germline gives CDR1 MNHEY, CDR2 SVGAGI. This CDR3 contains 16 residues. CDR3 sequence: CASSYSRYSSGNTIYF. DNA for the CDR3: TGTGCCAGCAGTTACTCGAGGTATAGCTCTGGAAACACCATATATTTT.

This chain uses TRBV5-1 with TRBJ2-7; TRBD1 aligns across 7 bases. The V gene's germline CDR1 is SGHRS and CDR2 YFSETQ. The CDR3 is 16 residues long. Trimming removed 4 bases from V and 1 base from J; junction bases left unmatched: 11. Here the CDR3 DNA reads TGCGCCAGCAGCATGAACCCTGGACAGGCGTCCTACGAGCAGTACTTC. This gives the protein CASSMNPGQASYEQYF. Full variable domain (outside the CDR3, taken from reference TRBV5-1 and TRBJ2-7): KAGVTQTPRYLIKTRGQQVTLSCSPISGHRSVSWYQQTPGQGLQFLFEYFSETQRNKGNFPGRFSGRQFSNSRSEMNVSTLELGDSALYLCASSMNPGQASYEQYFGPGTRLTVT.

The CDR3 sequence is CASSPGGETSYEQYF. CDR3 nucleotide sequence: TGTGCCAGCTCCCCCGGAGGGGAAACTTCCTACGAGCAGTACTTC. The rearrangement uses TRBV18 and TRBJ2-7, with D perhaps TRBD2 (6 bases). Trimming cost V 6 bases and J 1 base, with 16 bases left between them. CDR1 is KGHSH, CDR2 LQKENI, per germline. The CDR3 extends over 15 amino acids.

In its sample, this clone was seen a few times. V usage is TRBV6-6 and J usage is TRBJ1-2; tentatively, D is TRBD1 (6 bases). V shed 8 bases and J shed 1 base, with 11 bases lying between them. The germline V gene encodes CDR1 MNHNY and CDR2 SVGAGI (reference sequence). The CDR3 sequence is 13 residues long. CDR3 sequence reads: CASSPDSNYGYTF. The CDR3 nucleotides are TGTGCCAGCTCGCCGGACAGTAACTATGGCTACACCTTC.

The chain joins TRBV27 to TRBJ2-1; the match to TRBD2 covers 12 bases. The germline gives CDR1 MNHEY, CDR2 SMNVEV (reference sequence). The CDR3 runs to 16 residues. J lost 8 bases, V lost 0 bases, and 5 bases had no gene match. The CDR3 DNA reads TGTGCCAGCAGTTTATCTGGACTAGCGGGGCCTTATGAGCAGTTCTTC. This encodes CASSLSGLAGPYEQFF.

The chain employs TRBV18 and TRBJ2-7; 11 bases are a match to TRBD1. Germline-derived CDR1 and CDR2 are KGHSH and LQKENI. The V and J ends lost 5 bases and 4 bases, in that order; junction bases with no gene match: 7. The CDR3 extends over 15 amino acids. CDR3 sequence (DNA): TGTGCCAGCTCAACCACCGGGACAGGGGGTTACGAGCAGTACTTC. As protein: CASSTTGTGGYEQYF.

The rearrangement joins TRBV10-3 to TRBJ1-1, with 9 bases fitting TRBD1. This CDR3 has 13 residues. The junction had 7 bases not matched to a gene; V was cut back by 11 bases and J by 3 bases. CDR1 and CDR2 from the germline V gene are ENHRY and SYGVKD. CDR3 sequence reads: CALARDRDTEAFF. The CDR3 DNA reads TGTGCCCTCGCCCGGGACAGGGACACTGAAGCTTTCTTT.